This TCR beta chain was obtained from a study of cytomegalovirus exposure and HLA in healthy donors (dated by TCRdb to about 2017). Concerning the study at large: The 650 to 750 repertoires of the first cohort and the roughly 120 validation repertoires were produced on the same platform, according to a later analysis. The study aimed to test whether cataloging public T cell receptors could reveal signatures of past pathogen exposure. Along with the approximately 650-subject first cohort, a separate validation cohort of over a hundred different subjects was used. High-throughput TCR immunosequencing, statistical association of individual TCRs with disease status, and machine learning were combined to predict cytomegalovirus infection status. Study-level results and caveats: The authors suggested that the approach could potentially be generalized to other disease states and immunological phenotypes. A later analysis found that TCRs clustered in the first cohort also tended to co-occur in the roughly 120 validation repertoires, with roughly 95% of cluster scores above 0. In vitro tests confirmed that a few of the cytomegalovirus-associated TCR beta chains recognize cytomegalovirus antigens. All 120 or so repertoires were used to score co-occurrence in the validation cohort in a later analysis, because that analysis had no HLA typing for the cohort. The classifier was reported to diagnose cytomegalovirus status with high specificity and sensitivity in both the original and validation cohorts. Most TCR sequences were seen in very few donors, while some public TCRs were found in many individuals. The study gave a list of under 200 TCR beta chains associated with cytomegalovirus.

Of note for this clone: Its antigen remains undetermined. Nothing much larger sits one base from this clone, and base qualities are not available.

Separate from the approximately 730-subject first cohort, the validation cohort of more than 90 subjects was the group to which the donors belonged. The CDR3 starts with the cysteine, ends with the phenylalanine, and has 11 residues. Just CDR3 DNA is preserved here, 33 bases in frame from base 1. V is pared back by 5 bases and J by 3 bases, with 5 bases lying between the germline termini. Taken from the germline V gene (reference sequence), the CDR1 and CDR2 loops are MNHEY and SMNVEV. Preparation of the library involved the immunoSEQ multiplex PCR assay. As for the original processing: To diagnose cytomegalovirus status from the catalog of TCR beta chain sequences, a statistical classification framework was built. TCRdb took this table from immuneACCESS and kept in-frame rearrangements with V and J called. Such tables lack part of the clones; where checked against another copy, unresolved V genes explain under half of the gap, and the rest is unexplained. V, J and clone size are taken as reported in that table, and D and trimming were inferred from the DNA itself. The sample data list about 72,000 clones, and 94% of these were observed just once. The ten most abundant clones make up about 0.63% of the sample.

The rearrangement combines TRBV27 with TRBJ2-7; the D gene remains uncertain. The sequencing sample was made of PBMCs. The origin of this receptor is a woman aged 18 to 35 in good health and CMV-seronegative. The CDR3 is CASSPGYEQYF. The nucleotide sequence reads TGTGCCAGCAGTCCCGGCTACGAGCAGTACTTC.